This paragraph reports one T cell receptor beta chain. As yet, its antigen is unknown. The CDR3 consists of 15 residues. Germline CDR1 SGHVS, CDR2 FQNEAQ. The data were obtained in a study of T cells expressing NK-cell markers. Study-wide background: Obtained from sorted CD3+CD56+NKG2C+, CD3+CD56+NKG2C- and CD3+CD56-NKG2C+ T cells were the TCR beta repertoires.

Study findings and constraints: About six donors showed dominant NKG2C+ clonotypes comprising about 1.0-7.5% of their CD8+ T cells.

TCRdb reprocessed the 5' RACE reads and reports one entry per CDR3 protein, with no DNA. Its table lists some 450,000 distinct CDR3 sequences. The specimen was blood T cells: a sorted CD56 or NKG2C T cell subset, CD4+ or CD8+ T cells, or bulk PBMC T cells (not recorded which). This sequence originates from a woman between 18 and 70 years old in good health. This sequence joins TRBV7-8 and TRBJ1-6; the D call from TCRdb, TRBD1, cannot be confirmed without DNA. CDR3 region: CASSVQGTGHSPLHF.